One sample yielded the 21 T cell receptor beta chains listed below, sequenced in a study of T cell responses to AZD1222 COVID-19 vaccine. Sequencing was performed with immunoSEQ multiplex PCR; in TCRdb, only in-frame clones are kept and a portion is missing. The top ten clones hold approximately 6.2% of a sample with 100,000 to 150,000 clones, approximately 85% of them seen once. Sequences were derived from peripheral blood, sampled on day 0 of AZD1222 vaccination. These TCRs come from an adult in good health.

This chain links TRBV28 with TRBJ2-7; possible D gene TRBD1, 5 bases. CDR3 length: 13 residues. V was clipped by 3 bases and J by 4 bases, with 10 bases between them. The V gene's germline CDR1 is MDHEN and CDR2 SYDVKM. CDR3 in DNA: TGTGCCAGCAGTTTGATTCAGGGTTACGAGCAGTACTTC. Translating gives CASSLIQGYEQYF. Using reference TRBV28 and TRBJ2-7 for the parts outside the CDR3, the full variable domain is DVKVTQSSRYLVKRTGEKVFLECVQDMDHENMFWYRQDPGLGLRLIYFSYDVKMKEKGDIPEGYSVSREKKERFSLILESASTNQTSMYLCASSLIQGYEQYFGPGTRLTVT.

CDR3 residues: CASSLGGAHTEAFF. Here the CDR3 DNA reads TGTGCCAGCAGTTTGGGGGGGGCGCACACTGAAGCTTTCTTT. This chain connects TRBV28 to TRBJ1-1; possible D gene TRBD1, 6 bases. Germline V gives CDR1 MDHEN, CDR2 SYDVKM. The CDR3 has 14 residues. V was clipped by 3 bases and J by 3 bases, with 11 bases between them.

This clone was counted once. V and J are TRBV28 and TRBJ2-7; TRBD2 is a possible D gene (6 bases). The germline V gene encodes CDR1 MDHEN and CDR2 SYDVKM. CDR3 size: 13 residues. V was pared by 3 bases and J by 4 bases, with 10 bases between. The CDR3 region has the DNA TGTGCCAGCAGTTTCGGAGGGCCGTACGAGCAGTACTTC. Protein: CASSFGGPYEQYF.

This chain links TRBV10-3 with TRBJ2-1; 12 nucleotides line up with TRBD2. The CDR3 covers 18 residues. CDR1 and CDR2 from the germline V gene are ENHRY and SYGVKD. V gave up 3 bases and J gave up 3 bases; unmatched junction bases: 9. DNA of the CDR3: TGTGCCATCAGTGACCGGACTAGCGGGGCGCCATTCTACAATGAGCAGTTCTTC. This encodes CAISDRTSGAPFYNEQFF.

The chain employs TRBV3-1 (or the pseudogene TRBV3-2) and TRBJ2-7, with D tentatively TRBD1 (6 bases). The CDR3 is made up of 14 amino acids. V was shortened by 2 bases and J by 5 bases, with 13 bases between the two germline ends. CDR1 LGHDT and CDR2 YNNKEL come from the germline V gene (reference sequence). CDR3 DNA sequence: TGTGCCAGCAGCCAATCCGATGGACAGCACGAGCAGTACTTC. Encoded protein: CASSQSDGQHEQYF.

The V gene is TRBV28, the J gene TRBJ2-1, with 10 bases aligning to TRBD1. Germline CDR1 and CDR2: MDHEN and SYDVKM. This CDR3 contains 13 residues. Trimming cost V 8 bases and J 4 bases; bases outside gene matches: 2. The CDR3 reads CASSDRGYNEQFF. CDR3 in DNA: TGTGCCAGCTCGGACAGGGGGTACAATGAGCAGTTCTTC.

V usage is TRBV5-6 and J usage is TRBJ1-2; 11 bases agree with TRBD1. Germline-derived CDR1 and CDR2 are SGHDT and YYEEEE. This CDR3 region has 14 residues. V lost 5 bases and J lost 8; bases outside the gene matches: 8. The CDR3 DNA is TGTGCCAGCAGTCCGGACAGGGGGCTTAGGGGCTACACCTTC. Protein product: CASSPDRGLRGYTF.

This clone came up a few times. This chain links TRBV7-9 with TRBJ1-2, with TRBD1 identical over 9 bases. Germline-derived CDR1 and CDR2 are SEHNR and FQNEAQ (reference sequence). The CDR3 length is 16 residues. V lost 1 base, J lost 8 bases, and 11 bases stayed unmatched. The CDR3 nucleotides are TGTGCCAGCAGCTTAGGCGGAGGACAGGGGACATGGGGCTACACCTTC. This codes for CASSLGGGQGTWGYTF.

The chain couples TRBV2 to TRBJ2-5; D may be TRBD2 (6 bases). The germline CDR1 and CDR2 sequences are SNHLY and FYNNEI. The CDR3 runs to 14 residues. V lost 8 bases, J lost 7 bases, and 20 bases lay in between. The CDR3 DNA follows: TGTGCCAGCCTAAATGGACGGGGGTCGGGGACCCAGTACTTC. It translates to CASLNGRGSGTQYF. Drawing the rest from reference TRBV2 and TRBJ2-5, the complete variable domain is EPEVTQTPSHQVTQMGQEVILRCVPISNHLYFYWYRQILGQKVEFLVSFYNNEISEKSEIFDDQFSVERPDGSNFTLKIRSTKLEDSAMYFCASLNGRGSGTQYFGPGTRLLVL.

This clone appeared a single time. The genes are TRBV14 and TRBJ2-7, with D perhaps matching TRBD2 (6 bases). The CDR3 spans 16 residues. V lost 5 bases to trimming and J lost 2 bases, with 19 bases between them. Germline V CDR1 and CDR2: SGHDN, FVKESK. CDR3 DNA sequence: TGTGCCAGCAGCTCCCGTCGGGGGAGTGCGGCCTACGAGCAGTACTTC. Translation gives CASSSRRGSAAYEQYF.

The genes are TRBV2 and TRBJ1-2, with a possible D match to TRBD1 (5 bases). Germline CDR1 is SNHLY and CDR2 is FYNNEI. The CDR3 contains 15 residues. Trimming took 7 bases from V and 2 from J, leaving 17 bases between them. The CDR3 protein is CASTALGRANYGYTF. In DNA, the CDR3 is TGTGCCAGCACGGCCTTGGGGCGTGCAAACTATGGCTACACCTTC.

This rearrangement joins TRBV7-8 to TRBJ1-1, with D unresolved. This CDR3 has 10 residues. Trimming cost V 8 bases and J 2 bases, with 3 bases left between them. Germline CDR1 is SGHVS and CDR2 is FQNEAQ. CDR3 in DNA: TGTGCCAGCGGCAACACTGAAGCTTTCTTT. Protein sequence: CASGNTEAFF.

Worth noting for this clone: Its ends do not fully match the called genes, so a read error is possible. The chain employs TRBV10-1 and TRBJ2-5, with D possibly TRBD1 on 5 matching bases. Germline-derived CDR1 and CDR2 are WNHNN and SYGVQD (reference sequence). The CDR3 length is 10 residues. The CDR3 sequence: CGACGQTQYF. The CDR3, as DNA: TGTGGGGCGTGTGGTCAGACCCAGTACTTC.

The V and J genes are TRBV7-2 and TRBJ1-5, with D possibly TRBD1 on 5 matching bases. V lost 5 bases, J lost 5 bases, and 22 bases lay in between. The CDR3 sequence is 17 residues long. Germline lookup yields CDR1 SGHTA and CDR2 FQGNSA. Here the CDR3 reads CASSHRGHHIWDQPQHF. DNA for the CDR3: TGTGCCAGCAGCCACAGAGGACACCATATTTGGGATCAGCCCCAGCATTTT.

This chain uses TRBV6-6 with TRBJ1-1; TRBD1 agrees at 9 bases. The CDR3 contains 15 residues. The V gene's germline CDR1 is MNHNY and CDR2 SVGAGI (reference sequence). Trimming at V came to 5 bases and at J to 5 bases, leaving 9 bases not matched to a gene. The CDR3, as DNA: TGTGCCAGCAGTCAACCGGGACAGGGTTTGACTGAAGCTTTCTTT. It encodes CASSQPGQGLTEAFF.

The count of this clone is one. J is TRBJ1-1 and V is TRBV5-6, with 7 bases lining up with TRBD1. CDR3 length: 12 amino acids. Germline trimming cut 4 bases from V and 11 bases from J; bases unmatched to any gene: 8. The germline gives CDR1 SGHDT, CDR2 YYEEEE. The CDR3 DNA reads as TGTGCCAGCAGCCTGACCGACAGGGTTGCTTTCTTT. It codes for CASSLTDRVAFF.

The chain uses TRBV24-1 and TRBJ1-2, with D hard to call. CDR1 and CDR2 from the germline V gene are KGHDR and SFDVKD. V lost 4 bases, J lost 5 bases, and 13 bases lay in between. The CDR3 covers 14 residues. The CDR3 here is CATSDPDTPYGYTF. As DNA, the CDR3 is TGTGCCACCAGTGACCCCGATACACCGTATGGCTACACCTTC.

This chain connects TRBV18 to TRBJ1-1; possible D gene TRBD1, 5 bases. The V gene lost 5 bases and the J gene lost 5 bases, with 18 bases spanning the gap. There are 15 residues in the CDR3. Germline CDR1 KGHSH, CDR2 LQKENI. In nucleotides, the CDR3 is TGTGCCAGCTCAGGATCAGGGAACGTTGGGACTGAAGCTTTCTTT. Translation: CASSGSGNVGTEAFF.

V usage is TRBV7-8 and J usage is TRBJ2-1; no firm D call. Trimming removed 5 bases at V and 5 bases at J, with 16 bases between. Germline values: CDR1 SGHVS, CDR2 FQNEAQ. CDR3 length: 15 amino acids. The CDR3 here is CASSLTTHADNEQFF. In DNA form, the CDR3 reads TGTGCCAGCAGCCTTACAACCCACGCCGACAATGAGCAGTTCTTC.

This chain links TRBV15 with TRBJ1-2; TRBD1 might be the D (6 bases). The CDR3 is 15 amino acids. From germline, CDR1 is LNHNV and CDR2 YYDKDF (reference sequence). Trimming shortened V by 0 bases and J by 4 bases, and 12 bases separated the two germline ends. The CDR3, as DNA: TGTGCCACCAGCAGAGATAAGGGGGACGGCTATGGCTACACCTTC. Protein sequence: CATSRDKGDGYGYTF.

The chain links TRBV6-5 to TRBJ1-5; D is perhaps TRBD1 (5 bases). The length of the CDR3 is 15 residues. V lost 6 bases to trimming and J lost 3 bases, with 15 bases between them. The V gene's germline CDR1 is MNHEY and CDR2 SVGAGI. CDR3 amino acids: CASRTLGGDNQPQHF. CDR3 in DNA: TGTGCCAGCAGGACGCTTGGGGGTGACAATCAGCCCCAGCATTTT.